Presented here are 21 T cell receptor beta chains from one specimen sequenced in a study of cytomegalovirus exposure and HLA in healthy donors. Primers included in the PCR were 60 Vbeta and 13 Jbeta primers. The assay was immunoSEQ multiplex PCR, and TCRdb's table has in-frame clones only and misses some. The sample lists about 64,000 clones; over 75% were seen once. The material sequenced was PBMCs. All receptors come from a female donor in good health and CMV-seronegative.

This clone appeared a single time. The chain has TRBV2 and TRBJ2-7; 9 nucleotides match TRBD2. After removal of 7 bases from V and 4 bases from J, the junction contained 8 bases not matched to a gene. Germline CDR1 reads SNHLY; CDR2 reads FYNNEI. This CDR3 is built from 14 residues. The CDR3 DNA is TGTGCCAGCATAGGCGGGGGGGCCTATTACGAGCAGTACTTC. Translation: CASIGGGAYYEQYF.

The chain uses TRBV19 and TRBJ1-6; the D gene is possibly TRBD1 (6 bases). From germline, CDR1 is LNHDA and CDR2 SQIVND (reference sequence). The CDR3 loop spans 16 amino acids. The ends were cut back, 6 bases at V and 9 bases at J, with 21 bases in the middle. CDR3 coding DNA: TGTGCCAGTAGAAGGGGGGGCCAGGGTGTAGGTTCACCCCTCCACTTT. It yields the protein CASRRGGQGVGSPLHF.

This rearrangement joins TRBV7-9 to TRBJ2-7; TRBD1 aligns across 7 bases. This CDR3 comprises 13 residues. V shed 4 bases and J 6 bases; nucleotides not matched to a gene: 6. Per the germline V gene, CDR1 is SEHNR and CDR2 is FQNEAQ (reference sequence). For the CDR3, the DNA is TGTGCCAGCAGCTCGCCGACAGGGAGCGAGCAGTACTTC. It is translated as CASSSPTGSEQYF.

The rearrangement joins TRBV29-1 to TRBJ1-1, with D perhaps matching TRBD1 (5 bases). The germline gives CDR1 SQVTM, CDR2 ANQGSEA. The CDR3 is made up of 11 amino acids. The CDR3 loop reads CSHLAQAEAFF. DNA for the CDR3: TGCAGTCACCTGGCACAGGCAGAAGCTTTCTTT.

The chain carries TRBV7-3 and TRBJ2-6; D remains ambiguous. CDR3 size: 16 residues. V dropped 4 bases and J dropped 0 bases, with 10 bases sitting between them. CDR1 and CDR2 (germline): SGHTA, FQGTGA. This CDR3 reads CASSSRKVSGANVLTF. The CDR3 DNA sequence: TGTGCCAGCAGCTCCAGGAAGGTCTCTGGGGCCAACGTCCTGACTTTC.

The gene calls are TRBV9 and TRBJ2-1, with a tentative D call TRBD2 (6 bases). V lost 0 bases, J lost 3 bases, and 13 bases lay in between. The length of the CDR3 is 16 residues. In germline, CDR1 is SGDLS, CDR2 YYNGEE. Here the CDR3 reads CASSVGSLANYNEQFF. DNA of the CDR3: TGTGCCAGCAGCGTAGGGTCACTAGCCAACTACAATGAGCAGTTCTTC.

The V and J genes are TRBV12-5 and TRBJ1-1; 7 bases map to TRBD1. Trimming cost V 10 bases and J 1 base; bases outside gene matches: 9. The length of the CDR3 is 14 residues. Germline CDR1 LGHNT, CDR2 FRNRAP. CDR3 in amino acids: CATVGQVSNTEAFF. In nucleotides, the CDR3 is TGTGCTACTGTAGGACAGGTGTCGAACACTGAAGCTTTCTTT.

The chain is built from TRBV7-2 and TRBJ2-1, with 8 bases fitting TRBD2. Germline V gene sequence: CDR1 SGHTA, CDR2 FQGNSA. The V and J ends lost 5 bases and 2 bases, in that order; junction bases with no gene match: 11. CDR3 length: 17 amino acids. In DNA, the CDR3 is TGTGCCAGCAGCCCTTCGAGCGGGAGTACCCCCTACAATGAGCAGTTCTTC. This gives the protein CASSPSSGSTPYNEQFF.

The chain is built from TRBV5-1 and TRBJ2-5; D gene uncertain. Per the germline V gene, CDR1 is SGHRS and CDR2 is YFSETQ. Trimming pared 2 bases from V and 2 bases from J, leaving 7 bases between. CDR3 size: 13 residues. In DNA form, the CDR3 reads TGCGCCAGCAGCTTATCAACACAAGAGACCCAGTACTTC. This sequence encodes CASSLSTQETQYF.

CDR3 nucleotide sequence: TGTGCCAGCAGGGACCGGGGGGTTTCGACCTATGGCTACACCTTC. Translation gives CASRDRGVSTYGYTF. The chain employs TRBV27 and TRBJ1-2; perhaps TRBD1 as D (5 bases). Germline V gene lookup returns CDR1 MNHEY and CDR2 SMNVEV (reference sequence). V was shortened by 6 bases and J by 4 bases, with 18 bases between the two germline ends. This CDR3 contains 15 residues.

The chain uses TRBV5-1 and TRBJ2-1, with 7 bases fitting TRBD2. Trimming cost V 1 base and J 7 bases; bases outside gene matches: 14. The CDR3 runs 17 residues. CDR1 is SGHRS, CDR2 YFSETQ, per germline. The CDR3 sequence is CASSLPASGVGSNEQFF. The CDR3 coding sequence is TGCGCCAGCAGCTTGCCGGCTAGCGGAGTCGGTTCGAATGAGCAGTTCTTC.

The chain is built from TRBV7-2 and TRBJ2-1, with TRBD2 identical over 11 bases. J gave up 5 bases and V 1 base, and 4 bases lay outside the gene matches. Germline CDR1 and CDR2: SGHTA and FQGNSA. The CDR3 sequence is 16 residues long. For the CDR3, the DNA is TGTGCCAGCAGCTTAGTCCTAGCGGGGGGCCACAATGAGCAGTTCTTC. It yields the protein CASSLVLAGGHNEQFF.

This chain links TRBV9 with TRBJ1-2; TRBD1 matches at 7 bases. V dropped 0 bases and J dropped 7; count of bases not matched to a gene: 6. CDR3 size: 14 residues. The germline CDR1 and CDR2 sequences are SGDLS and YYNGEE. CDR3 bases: TGTGCCAGCAGCGTAGCGGTGGGACAGTTTGGCTACACCTTC. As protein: CASSVAVGQFGYTF.

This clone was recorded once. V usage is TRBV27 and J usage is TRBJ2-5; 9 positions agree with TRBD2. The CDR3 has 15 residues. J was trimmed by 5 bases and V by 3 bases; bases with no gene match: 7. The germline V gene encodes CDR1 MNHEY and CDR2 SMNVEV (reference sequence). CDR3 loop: CASSLGRGGRETQYF. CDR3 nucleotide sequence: TGTGCCAGCAGTTTGGGGCGGGGGGGGCGGGAGACCCAGTACTTC.

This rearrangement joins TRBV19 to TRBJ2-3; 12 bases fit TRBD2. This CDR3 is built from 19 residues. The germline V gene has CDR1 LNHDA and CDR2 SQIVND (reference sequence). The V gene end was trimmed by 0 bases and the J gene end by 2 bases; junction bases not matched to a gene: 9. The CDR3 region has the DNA TGTGCCAGTAGTATAGAGGTCCTAGCGGGGGGGCAAAACACAGATACGCAGTATTTT. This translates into CASSIEVLAGGQNTDTQYF. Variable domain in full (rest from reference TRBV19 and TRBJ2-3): DGGITQSPKYLFRKEGQNVTLSCEQNLNHDAMYWYRQDPGQGLRLIYYSQIVNDFQKGDIAEGYSVSREKKESFPLTVTSAQKNPTAFYLCASSIEVLAGGQNTDTQYFGPGTRLTVL.

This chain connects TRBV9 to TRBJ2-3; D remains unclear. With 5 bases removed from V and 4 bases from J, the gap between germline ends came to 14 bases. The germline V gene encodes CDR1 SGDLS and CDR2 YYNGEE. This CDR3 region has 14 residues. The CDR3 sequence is CASSANSPADTQYF. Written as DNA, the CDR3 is TGTGCCAGCAGTGCAAATTCCCCGGCAGATACGCAGTATTTT.

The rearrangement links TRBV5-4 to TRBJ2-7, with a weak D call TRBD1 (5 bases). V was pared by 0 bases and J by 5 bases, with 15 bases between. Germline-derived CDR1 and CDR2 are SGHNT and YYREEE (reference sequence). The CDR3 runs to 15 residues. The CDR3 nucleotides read TGTGCCAGCAGCTTGGACCCGACAGTGCCGCACGAGCAGTACTTC. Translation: CASSLDPTVPHEQYF. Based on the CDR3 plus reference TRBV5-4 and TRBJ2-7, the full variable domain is ETGVTQSPTHLIKTRGQQVTLRCSSQSGHNTVSWYQQALGQGPQFIFQYYREEENGRGNFPPRFSGLQFPNYSSELNVNALELDDSALYLCASSLDPTVPHEQYFGPGTRLTVT.

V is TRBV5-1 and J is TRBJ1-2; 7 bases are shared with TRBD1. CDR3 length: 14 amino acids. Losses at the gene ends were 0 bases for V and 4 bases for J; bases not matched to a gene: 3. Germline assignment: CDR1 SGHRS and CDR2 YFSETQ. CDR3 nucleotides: TGCGCCAGCAGCTTGGGACAGGGTCCCTATGGCTACACCTTC. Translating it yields CASSLGQGPYGYTF.

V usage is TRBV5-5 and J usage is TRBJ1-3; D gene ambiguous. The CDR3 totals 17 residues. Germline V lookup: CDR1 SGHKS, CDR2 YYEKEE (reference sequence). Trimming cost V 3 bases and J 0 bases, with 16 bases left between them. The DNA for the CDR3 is TGTGCCAGCAGCTCGCTCGGCAGGATGAGCTCTGGAAACACCATATATTTT. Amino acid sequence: CASSSLGRMSSGNTIYF.

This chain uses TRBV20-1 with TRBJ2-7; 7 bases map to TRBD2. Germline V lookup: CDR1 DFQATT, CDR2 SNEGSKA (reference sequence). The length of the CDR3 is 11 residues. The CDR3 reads CAGLVSYEQYF. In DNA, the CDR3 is TGCGCTGGACTAGTGTCCTACGAGCAGTACTTC.

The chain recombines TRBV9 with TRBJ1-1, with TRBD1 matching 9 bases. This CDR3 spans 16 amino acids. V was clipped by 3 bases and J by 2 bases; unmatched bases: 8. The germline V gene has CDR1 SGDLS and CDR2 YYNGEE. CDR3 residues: CASSGGGTGGNTEAFF. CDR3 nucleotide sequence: TGTGCCAGCAGCGGCGGGGGAACAGGGGGCAACACTGAAGCTTTCTTT.